Listed below are T cell receptor beta chains from one sample, sequenced in a study of cytomegalovirus exposure and HLA in healthy donors. Repertoires were generated with immunoSEQ multiplex PCR, while TCRdb's copy carries only in-frame clones and drops some. The profile shows some 160,000 clones, approximately 80% of them singletons. Input material: PBMCs. Receptor source: a man between 18 and 35 years old in good health and CMV-seronegative. CDR3s include the opening cysteine and the closing phenylalanine or tryptophan. A D gene is named only where the DNA matches it firmly. Size is stated for part of the rows, as once, few or many counts, or as a class when the clone is expanded.

cdr3_nt	cdr3_aa	clone_size	d_call	v_call	j_call
TGTGCCAGCAGTTACAAGACAGGGAGCACAGATACGCAGTATTTT	CASSYKTGSTDTQYF	.	TRBD1	TRBV6-5	TRBJ2-3
TGTGCCAGCTCACCGACTCCCCACCGTAATAATTCACCCCTCCACTTT	CASSPTPHRNNSPLHF	.	.	TRBV18	TRBJ1-6
TGCGCCAGCAGCCAGGCAAGCGGGGTGACCTACGAGCAGTACTTC	CASSQASGVTYEQYF	.	TRBD2	TRBV4-3	TRBJ2-7
TGCGCCAGCAGCCCGCAAAGCGCGAGCTCCTACGAGCAGTACTTC	CASSPQSASSYEQYF	.	.	TRBV4-1	TRBJ2-7
TGTGCCAGCAGCGGGCGGGGTAGTTCCTACAATGAGCAGTTCTTC	CASSGRGSSYNEQFF	.	.	TRBV9	TRBJ2-1
TGTGCCAGCAGCTACGTCCCAGGAGGGGAAAAACTGTTTTTT	CASSYVPGGEKLFF	once	.	TRBV9	TRBJ1-4
TGTGCCAGCAGTGTAGGGGGCGGGGGGGTCCATCAGTTCTTC	CASSVGGGGVHQFF	.	TRBD2	TRBV2	TRBJ2-1
TGTGCCACCTGTAGCGGGATGGGCACAGATACGCAGTATTTT	CATCSGMGTDTQYF	.	TRBD2	TRBV27	TRBJ2-3
TGTGCCAGCAGTTTAGCGGGAGCAATCAATGAGCAGTTCTTC	CASSLAGAINEQFF	.	TRBD2	TRBV28	TRBJ2-1
TGTGCCAGCAGTTTATTGGACACCCTGGACCAGCCCCAGCATTTT	CASSLLDTLDQPQHF	.	.	TRBV28	TRBJ1-5
TGTGCCAGCAGTAGCGGTAGCACAGATACGCAGTATTTT	CASSSGSTDTQYF	.	.	TRBV2	TRBJ2-3
TGTGCCAGCAGGTCCAAGGACAGGGTCTTCTACGAGCAGTACTTC	CASRSKDRVFYEQYF	few	TRBD1	TRBV28	TRBJ2-7
TGTGCCAGCAGCGCAGGACTAGCGGGAAGGTCTAGCACAGATACGCAGTATTTT	CASSAGLAGRSSTDTQYF	.	TRBD2	TRBV7-2	TRBJ2-3
TGTGCCAGCTCCCCTAATGGTGGGAGCTCTGGAAACACCATATATTTT	CASSPNGGSSGNTIYF	.	.	TRBV18	TRBJ1-3
TGCGCCAGCAGCTTGGGGACAGGGGAATACAATGAGCAGTTCTTC	CASSLGTGEYNEQFF	few	TRBD1	TRBV5-1	TRBJ2-1
TGTGCCAGCAGCCCGCGGGGAGACAGACCCTCTGGAAACACCATATATTTT	CASSPRGDRPSGNTIYF	.	.	TRBV7-8	TRBJ1-3
TGTGCCAGCAGTGACAGGGTTGAAGCTTTCTTT	CASSDRVEAFF	.	.	TRBV2	TRBJ1-1
TGCGCCAGCAGCGCCCCACCTAGTCAGGGGGTCTTCGGGGAGCTGTTTTTT	CASSAPPSQGVFGELFF	.	TRBD1	TRBV5-1	TRBJ2-2
TGTGCCAGCTCACGGACAGAGGCCTCCTACGAGCAGTACTTC	CASSRTEASYEQYF	.	.	TRBV18	TRBJ2-7
TGTGCCAGCAGTTTGACTAGCGGGAGGAGGCTCACAGATACGCAGTATTTT	CASSLTSGRRLTDTQYF	.	TRBD2	TRBV27	TRBJ2-3
TGTGCCAGTAGGACACCGGGACAGGGCGCTCAGCCCCAGCATTTT	CASRTPGQGAQPQHF	.	TRBD1	TRBV19	TRBJ1-5
TGTGCCAGTAGTGCCCGGGGAGATACGCAGTATTTT	CASSARGDTQYF	once	.	TRBV19	TRBJ2-3
TGTGCCAGCAGCGTTAGGGAGTACGAGCAGTACTTC	CASSVREYEQYF	.	.	TRBV5-4	TRBJ2-7
TGTGCCAGCAGCCCCCCTGCAGCGACCACAGATACGCAGTATTTT	CASSPPAATTDTQYF	.	.	TRBV7-9	TRBJ2-3
TGTGCCAGCCACGGGGACAGTCAGTATGGCTACACCTTC	CASHGDSQYGYTF	.	TRBD1	TRBV28	TRBJ1-2
TGTGCCACCAGCAGAGCAGGGGCCAATCAGCCCCAGCATTTT	CATSRAGANQPQHF	.	.	TRBV15	TRBJ1-5
TGTGCCAGCAGTGTCCAGGGTGGCGGAAACACCATATATTTT	CASSVQGGGNTIYF	.	.	TRBV6-1	TRBJ1-3
TGTGCCAGCAGTGAAGTTGGGGGACAGACACCTGATAACTATGGCTACACCTTC	CASSEVGGQTPDNYGYTF	.	TRBD1	TRBV2	TRBJ1-2
TGCGCCAGCAGCCAAGACGCGCATAGCAATCAGCCCCAGCATTTT	CASSQDAHSNQPQHF	few	.	TRBV4-3	TRBJ1-5
TGTGCCAGTAGTATAGCGGGGGTGAACACCGGGGAGCTGTTTTTT	CASSIAGVNTGELFF	.	.	TRBV19	TRBJ2-2
TGTGCCAGCAACCCTCCTCGGGGGGGTTACGAGCAGTACTTC	CASNPPRGGYEQYF	once	TRBD2	TRBV5-5	TRBJ2-7
TGTGCCAGTAGTCAGGGGTCCCTTACCGGGGAGCTGTTTTTT	CASSQGSLTGELFF	once	.	TRBV19	TRBJ2-2
TGTGCCAGCAGTGCTGTCCTGGGCGATGAGCAGTTCTTC	CASSAVLGDEQFF	.	.	TRBV2	TRBJ2-1
TGTGCCAGCAGCTTCGGAGGGAATCAGCCCCAGCATTTT	CASSFGGNQPQHF	.	.	TRBV7-2	TRBJ1-5
TGTGCCAGCAGCCGGTCTGGGGCTTCTAATGAAAAACTGTTTTTT	CASSRSGASNEKLFF	.	.	TRBV27	TRBJ1-4
TGTGCCAGCAGAAGACAGGGAGGCCCTTATGGCTACACCTTC	CASRRQGGPYGYTF	.	TRBD1	TRBV6-5	TRBJ1-2
TGTGCCAGCACCAGAACAGGCGGAAACACTGAAGCTTTCTTT	CASTRTGGNTEAFF	.	.	TRBV9	TRBJ1-1
TGTGCCAGTCGAGGGGAGGTTGAAAAACTGTTTTTT	CASRGEVEKLFF	.	.	TRBV2	TRBJ1-4
TGTGCCAGCAGGGGGCAGGTCTCCTACGAGCAGTACTTC	CASRGQVSYEQYF	.	.	TRBV6-1	TRBJ2-7
TGTGCCAGCAGCCGGGGGACAGGGGGCCTTCAGCCCCAGCATTTT	CASSRGTGGLQPQHF	.	TRBD1	TRBV6-6	TRBJ1-5
TGCGCCAGCACCCCCCCAAGGGGGCAGGTGACCCAGTACTTC	CASTPPRGQVTQYF	.	TRBD1	TRBV5-1	TRBJ2-5
TGTGCCAGCACCAAGATCCCAGGGTCCGAGCAGTACTTC	CASTKIPGSEQYF	.	.	TRBV28	TRBJ2-7
TGTGCCTGGCGCACGGGACAGTCAAAGGCAGATACGCAGTATTTT	CAWRTGQSKADTQYF	.	TRBD1	TRBV30	TRBJ2-3
TGCGCCAGCAGCTGGGGGGACAGCACAGATACGCAGTATTTT	CASSWGDSTDTQYF	.	.	TRBV5-1	TRBJ2-3
TGTGCCAGCTCACCATATAAGCCTAGCGGCCCCTCCGAGCAGTACTTC	CASSPYKPSGPSEQYF	.	TRBD2	TRBV18	TRBJ2-7
TGTGCCAGCAGTTTCTCCCCCGGTGGGGAGTACGAGCAGTACTTC	CASSFSPGGEYEQYF	.	.	TRBV27	TRBJ2-7
TGTGCCATCAGTCTCACTAGCTCGAACACTGAAGCTTTCTTT	CAISLTSSNTEAFF	.	.	TRBV10-3	TRBJ1-1
TGTGCCAGCAGTCCGGGACTAGCGGGAACAGATACGCAGTATTTT	CASSPGLAGTDTQYF	.	TRBD2	TRBV6-6	TRBJ2-3
TGCGCCAGCAGCTTGGTCGGCCAGGGAGGGCAGTACTTC	CASSLVGQGGQYF	few	.	TRBV5-1	TRBJ2-7
TGTGCCAGCAGCGCCGAGGGGGGGCCTACCTACGAGCAGTACTTC	CASSAEGGPTYEQYF	.	.	TRBV9	TRBJ2-7
TGTGCCACCAGCAGAGATCAGGTCGGTCAAGAGACCCAGTACTTC	CATSRDQVGQETQYF	.	.	TRBV15	TRBJ2-5
TGTGCCAGCCCCCAGGGAGGGGTGGGGTATAGCAATCAGCCCCAGCATTTT	CASPQGGVGYSNQPQHF	.	.	TRBV18	TRBJ1-5
TGTGCCAGCAGCTTCACTAGCGGGGACTACACCGGGGAGCTGTTTTTT	CASSFTSGDYTGELFF	.	TRBD2	TRBV5-6	TRBJ2-2